Presented here are 22 T cell receptor beta chains from one specimen sequenced in a study of early T cells in non-severe SARS-CoV-2 infection. TCRdb fed the 5' RACE reads into MiXCR, producing one record per CDR3 protein. The table includes some 82,000 distinct CDR3 sequences, around 12% detected once. Material: whole blood, obtained at baseline. These receptors originate from an adult who was a healthcare worker with PCR-confirmed SARS-CoV-2 infection or an uninfected control (not recorded which).

This clonotype has only a few counts. The chain joins TRBV9 to TRBJ2-1; 8 bases line up with TRBD2. This CDR3 region has 14 residues. Trimming cost V 4 bases and J 3 bases; bases outside gene matches: 3. Germline CDR1 SGDLS, CDR2 YYNGEE. CDR3 bases: TGTGCCAGCAGCCCGGGAGGGAACTACAATGAGCAGTTCTTC. As protein: CASSPGGNYNEQFF.

This clonotype showed up just a few times. This chain links TRBV6-5 with TRBJ1-1; 7 nucleotides match TRBD1. This CDR3 is built from 14 residues. CDR1 and CDR2 from the germline V gene are MNHEY and SVGAGI. After removal of 6 bases from V and 0 bases from J, the junction contained 4 bases not matched to a gene. As DNA, the CDR3 is TGTGCCAGCAGCCGGGACAGTTTGAACACTGAAGCTTTCTTT. Amino acid sequence: CASSRDSLNTEAFF.

The rearrangement joins TRBV28 to TRBJ1-2; no clear D. Between the trimmed V and J ends, which lost 8 bases and 4 bases, there was a span of 8 bases. CDR1 is MDHEN and CDR2 is SYDVKM in the germline V gene. The CDR3 length is 11 residues. CDR3 sequence: CASGPIYGYTF. The CDR3 bases are TGTGCCAGCGGGCCTATCTATGGCTACACCTTC.

This clonotype has a handful of counts. The chain couples TRBV28 to TRBJ2-7; D is undetermined. This CDR3 contains 14 residues. Per germline, CDR1 MDHEN and CDR2 SYDVKM. The ends were cut back, 6 bases at V and 5 bases at J, with 17 bases in the middle. CDR3 region: CASSLVTLVHEQYF. In nucleotides, the CDR3 is TGTGCCAGCAGCCTGGTCACTTTGGTCCACGAGCAGTACTTC. Together with reference TRBV28 and TRBJ2-7, the CDR3 gives the full variable domain: DVKVTQSSRYLVKRTGEKVFLECVQDMDHENMFWYRQDPGLGLRLIYFSYDVKMKEKGDIPEGYSVSREKKERFSLILESASTNQTSMYLCASSLVTLVHEQYFGPGTRLTVT.

The chain uses TRBV6-1 and TRBJ1-4; D may be TRBD1 (5 bases). Trimming cost V 2 bases and J 0 bases, with 19 bases left between them. Looked up from germline, CDR1 is MNHNS and CDR2 is SASEGT. The CDR3 extends over 19 amino acids. CDR3: CASSEFFFQGTATNEKLFF. DNA for the CDR3: TGTGCCAGCAGTGAATTTTTTTTCCAAGGGACCGCAACTAATGAAAAACTGTTTTTT.

This clonotype was seen many times. This chain uses TRBV28 with TRBJ2-7; D is undetermined. The V end was cut by 2 bases, the J end by 2 bases, with 7 bases between. Germline CDR1 reads MDHEN; CDR2 reads SYDVKM. The CDR3 has 13 amino acids. The CDR3 region is CASSLGVPYEQYF. In DNA form, the CDR3 reads TGTGCCAGCAGTTTAGGGGTTCCCTACGAGCAGTACTTC.

In its sample, this clonotype was seen a few times. This rearrangement joins TRBV3-1 to TRBJ1-5, with D uncertain. This CDR3 is 15 amino acids long. Germline lookup yields CDR1 LGHDT and CDR2 YNNKEL (reference sequence). Between the trimmed V and J ends, which lost 2 bases and 7 bases, there was a span of 15 bases. The CDR3 nucleotides are TGTGCCAGCAGCCAATGGTCCGGGAGAGACCAGCCCCAGCATTTT. This sequence encodes CASSQWSGRDQPQHF.

This clonotype has only a few counts. This may be a read error: a much more frequent sequence differs by one nucleotide. V usage is TRBV21-1 and J usage is TRBJ2-3; TRBD2, the table's D call, lacks a check against the DNA. TRBV21-1 has pseudogene status. The CDR3 covers 17 residues. CDR3: CVSRGGTSGGKTDTQYF. CDR3 nucleotides: TGTGTCAGCCGCGGTGGGACTAGCGGGGGTAAAACAGATACGCAGTATTTT.

The chain combines TRBV11-3 with TRBJ1-1; the D is unclear. The CDR3 runs 15 residues. Germline lookup yields CDR1 SGHNT and CDR2 YENEEA. The ends were cut back, 3 bases at V and 0 bases at J, with 11 bases in the middle. Here the CDR3 reads CASSFISQVNTEAFF. DNA for the CDR3: TGTGCCAGCAGCTTTATAAGTCAGGTGAACACTGAAGCTTTCTTT.

This clonotype was recorded a few times. This chain links TRBV12-3 or TRBV12-4 with TRBJ1-5; D gene uncertain. The CDR3 is 15 amino acids. The V end lost 7 bases, the J end lost 3 bases, and 16 bases lay between the germline ends. This chain's CDR3 is CASNLSGRDNQPQHF. The CDR3 nucleotides read TGTGCCAGCAATCTCTCCGGACGGGACAATCAGCCCCAGCATTTT.

The table lists this clonotype with many counts. The chain links TRBV12-3 or TRBV12-4 to TRBJ1-2; a possible D gene is TRBD1 (5 bases). Deletions cut 3 bases from V and 2 bases from J, with 13 bases between. CDR3 length: 15 residues. The CDR3 DNA sequence: TGTGCCAGCAGTTTTACGGGGGGGAGAAACTATGGCTACACCTTC. Protein product: CASSFTGGRNYGYTF.

This clonotype was observed at least ten times. The chain has TRBV5-4 and TRBJ2-1; TRBD1 matches at 8 bases. In germline, CDR1 is SGHNT, CDR2 YYREEE (reference sequence). There are 13 residues in the CDR3. V lost 6 bases and J lost 4; bases outside the gene matches: 3. This chain's CDR3 is CASNRQGYNEQFF. The CDR3 coding sequence is TGTGCCAGCAACCGACAGGGGTACAATGAGCAGTTCTTC.

This clonotype was observed a few times. The V call is TRBV2, the J call TRBJ2-5, with no clear D. CDR3 length: 15 amino acids. Germline V lookup: CDR1 SNHLY, CDR2 FYNNEI. V lost 3 bases, J lost 5 bases, and 16 bases lay in between. The CDR3 sequence is CASSEGNPLEETQYF. CDR3 DNA: TGTGCCAGCAGTGAGGGCAACCCCCTCGAGGAGACCCAGTACTTC.

This clonotype was recorded a few times. The chain links TRBV5-1 to TRBJ2-7; 8 positions match TRBD1. The CDR3 has 15 residues. CDR1 is SGHRS, CDR2 YFSETQ, per germline. After removal of 2 bases from V and 2 bases from J, the junction contained 6 bases not matched to a gene. CDR3 sequence: CASSLGGQGTYEQYF. The CDR3 region has the DNA TGCGCCAGCAGCTTAGGTGGACAGGGAACCTACGAGCAGTACTTC. Together with reference TRBV5-1 and TRBJ2-7, the CDR3 gives the full variable domain: KAGVTQTPRYLIKTRGQQVTLSCSPISGHRSVSWYQQTPGQGLQFLFEYFSETQRNKGNFPGRFSGRQFSNSRSEMNVSTLELGDSALYLCASSLGGQGTYEQYFGPGTRLTVT.

This clonotype was seen more than once but under ten times. This chain links TRBV11-3 with TRBJ1-2; 7 bases align to TRBD1. The length of the CDR3 is 17 residues. J lost 1 base, V lost 4 bases, and 12 bases had no gene match. The germline CDR1 and CDR2 sequences are SGHNT and YENEEA. In DNA form, the CDR3 reads TGTGCCAGCAGCTACTCAGCGGGACAGACAGTTAACTATGGCTACACCTTC. Its protein is CASSYSAGQTVNYGYTF.

The chain joins TRBV7-9 to TRBJ1-2; TRBD1 matches 7 bases. This CDR3 has 15 amino acids. V was clipped by 3 bases and J by 1 base; unmatched bases: 5. Germline V gene data show CDR1 as SEHNR and CDR2 as FQNEAQ (reference sequence). The CDR3 DNA sequence: TGTGCCAGCAGCTTCGACAGGGCGCATAACTATGGCTACACCTTC. Residues: CASSFDRAHNYGYTF.

The chain carries TRBV28 and TRBJ2-7; 9 bases are a match to TRBD1. J gave up 4 bases and V 6 bases, and 10 bases lay outside the gene matches. There are 15 residues in the CDR3. Germline V gene sequence: CDR1 MDHEN, CDR2 SYDVKM. The CDR3 reads CASRNQRTGVYEQYF. CDR3 in DNA: TGTGCCAGCAGGAATCAGCGGACAGGGGTATACGAGCAGTACTTC.

On this clonotype itself: The germline gene is not matched at one end of the junction; a read error may be the cause. The rearrangement links TRBV10-1 to TRBJ2-2; weak D call: TRBD1 (6 bases). The germline CDR1 and CDR2 sequences are WNHNN and SYGVQD (reference sequence). The CDR3 loop spans 14 amino acids. The DNA for the CDR3 is TGCGCCAGCAGCAACAGGGAGAACGCCGGGGAGCTGTTTTTT. Its translation is CASSNRENAGELFF.

This sequence joins TRBV7-9 and TRBJ2-5; D tentatively reads TRBD1 or TRBD2 (5 bases each). The CDR3 consists of 15 residues. CDR1 is SEHNR, CDR2 FQNEAQ, per germline (reference sequence). V shed 3 bases and J shed 0 bases, with 11 bases lying between them. Here the CDR3 reads CASSFRDGYQETQYF. As DNA, the CDR3 is TGTGCCAGCAGCTTCCGGGACGGTTACCAAGAGACCCAGTACTTC.

This clonotype turned up a few times. This chain uses TRBV11-3 with TRBJ2-3, with 10 bases that match TRBD2. This CDR3 contains 16 residues. Germline assignment: CDR1 SGHNT and CDR2 YENEEA. V lost 5 bases and J lost 4; bases outside the gene matches: 9. The CDR3 loop reads CASSNPSGGGADTQYF. DNA for the CDR3: TGTGCCAGCAGCAATCCTAGCGGGGGCGGCGCAGATACGCAGTATTTT.

The chain has TRBV7-9 and TRBJ2-5; D tentatively reads TRBD1 or TRBD2 (5 bases each). Germline CDR1 SEHNR, CDR2 FQNEAQ (reference sequence). This CDR3 spans 14 amino acids. Trimming took off 5 bases at V and 3 bases at J, with 13 bases between the two ends. The CDR3 reads CASSVRDGKETQYF. The CDR3 bases are TGTGCCAGCAGCGTCCGGGACGGCAAAGAGACCCAGTACTTC.

This clonotype appeared many times. The chain carries TRBV3-1 and TRBJ2-2, with 8 bases matching TRBD2. V dropped 4 bases and J dropped 3; count of bases not matched to a gene: 13. Germline CDR1 is LGHDT and CDR2 is YNNKEL (reference sequence). This CDR3 has 18 amino acids. The chain's CDR3 is CASSPGLASGGHTGELFF. The CDR3 coding sequence is TGTGCCAGCAGCCCCGGACTAGCCTCTGGAGGTCACACCGGGGAGCTGTTTTTT. The full variable domain, rest sourced from reference TRBV3-1 and TRBJ2-2, is DTAVSQTPKYLVTQMGNDKSIKCEQNLGHDTMYWYKQDSKKFLKIMFSYNNKELIINETVPNRFSPKSPDKAHLNLHINSLELGDSAVYFCASSPGLASGGHTGELFFGEGSRLTVL.